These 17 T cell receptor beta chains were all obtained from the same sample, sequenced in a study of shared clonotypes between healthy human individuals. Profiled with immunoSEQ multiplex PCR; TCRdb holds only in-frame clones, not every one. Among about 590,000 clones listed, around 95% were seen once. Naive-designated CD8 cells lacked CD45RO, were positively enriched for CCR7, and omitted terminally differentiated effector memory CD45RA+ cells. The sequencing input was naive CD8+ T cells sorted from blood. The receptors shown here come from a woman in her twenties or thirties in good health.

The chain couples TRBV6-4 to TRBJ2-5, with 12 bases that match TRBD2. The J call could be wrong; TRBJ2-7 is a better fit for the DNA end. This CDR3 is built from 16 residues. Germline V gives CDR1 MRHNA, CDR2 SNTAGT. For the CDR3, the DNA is TGTGCCAGCAGACCCAGACTAGCGGGAGTGGGGGACGAGCAGTACTTC. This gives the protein CASRPRLAGVGDEQYF.

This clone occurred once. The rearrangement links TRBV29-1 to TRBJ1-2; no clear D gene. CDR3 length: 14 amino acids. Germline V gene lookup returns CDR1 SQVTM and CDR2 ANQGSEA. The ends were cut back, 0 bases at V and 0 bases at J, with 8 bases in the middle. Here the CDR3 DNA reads TGCAGCGTTGAAGATCCCGGGGCTAACTATGGCTACACCTTC. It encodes CSVEDPGANYGYTF.

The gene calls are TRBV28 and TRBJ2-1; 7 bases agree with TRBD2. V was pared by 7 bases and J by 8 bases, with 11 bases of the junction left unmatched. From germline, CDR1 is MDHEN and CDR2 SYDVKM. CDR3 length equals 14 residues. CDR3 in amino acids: CASTLTGREDEQFF. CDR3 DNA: TGTGCCAGCACCCTGACGGGGAGGGAGGATGAGCAGTTCTTC.

The CDR3 DNA is TGTGCCAGCAGCCAGTCGACAGCCTACGAGCAGTACTTC. It is translated as CASSQSTAYEQYF. J is TRBJ2-7 and V is TRBV14; D possibly corresponds to TRBD1 (5 bases). Germline V gene data show CDR1 as SGHDN and CDR2 as FVKESK. Trimming cost V 3 bases and J 2 bases, with 8 bases left between them. The CDR3 has 13 residues.

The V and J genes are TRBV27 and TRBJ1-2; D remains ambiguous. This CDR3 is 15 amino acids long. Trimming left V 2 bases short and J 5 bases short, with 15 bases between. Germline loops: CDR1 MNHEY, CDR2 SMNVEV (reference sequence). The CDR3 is CASSLGVPSLYGYTF. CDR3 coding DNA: TGTGCCAGCAGTTTAGGGGTCCCCTCTCTATATGGCTACACCTTC.

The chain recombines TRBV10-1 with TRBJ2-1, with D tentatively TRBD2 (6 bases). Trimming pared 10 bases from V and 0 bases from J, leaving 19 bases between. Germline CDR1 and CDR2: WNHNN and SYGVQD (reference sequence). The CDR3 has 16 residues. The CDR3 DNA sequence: TGCGCCACCTTAACTAGCACCCAGAGCTCCTACAATGAGCAGTTCTTC. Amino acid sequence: CATLTSTQSSYNEQFF.

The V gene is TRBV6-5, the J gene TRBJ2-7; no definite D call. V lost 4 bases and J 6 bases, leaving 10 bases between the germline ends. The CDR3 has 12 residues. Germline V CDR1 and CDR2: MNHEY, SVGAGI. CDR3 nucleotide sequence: TGTGCCAGCAGTTCCCGGCGAGGCGAGCAGTACTTC. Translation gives CASSSRRGEQYF.

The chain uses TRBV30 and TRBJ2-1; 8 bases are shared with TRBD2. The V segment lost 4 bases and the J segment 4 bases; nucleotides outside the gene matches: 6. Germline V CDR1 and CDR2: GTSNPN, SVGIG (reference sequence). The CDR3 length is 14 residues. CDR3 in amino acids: CAWTKLAEYNEQFF. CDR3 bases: TGTGCCTGGACGAAACTAGCGGAGTACAATGAGCAGTTCTTC. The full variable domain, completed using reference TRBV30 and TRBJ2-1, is SQTIHQWPATLVQPVGSPLSLECTVEGTSNPNLYWYRQAAGRGLQLLFYSVGIGQISSEVPQNLSASRPQDRQFILSSKKLLLSDSGFYLCAWTKLAEYNEQFFGPGTRLTVL.

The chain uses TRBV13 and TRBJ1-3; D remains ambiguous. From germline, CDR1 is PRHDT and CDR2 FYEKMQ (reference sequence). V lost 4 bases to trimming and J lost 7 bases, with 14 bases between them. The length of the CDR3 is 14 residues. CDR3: CASSYLSLRNTIYF. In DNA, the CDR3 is TGTGCCAGCAGCTACTTGTCCCTTCGCAACACCATATATTTT.

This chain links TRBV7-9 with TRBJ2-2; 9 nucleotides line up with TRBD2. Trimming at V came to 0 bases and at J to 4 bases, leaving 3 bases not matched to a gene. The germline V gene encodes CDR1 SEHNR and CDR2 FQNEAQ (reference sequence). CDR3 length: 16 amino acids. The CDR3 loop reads CASSLASGSPTGELFF. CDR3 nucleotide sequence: TGTGCCAGCAGCTTAGCTAGCGGGAGCCCCACCGGGGAGCTGTTTTTT.

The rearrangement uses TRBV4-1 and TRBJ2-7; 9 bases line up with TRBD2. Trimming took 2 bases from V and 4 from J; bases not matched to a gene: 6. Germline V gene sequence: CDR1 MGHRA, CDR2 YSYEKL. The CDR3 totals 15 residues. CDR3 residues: CASSQSSGSAYEQYF. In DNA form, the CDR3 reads TGCGCCAGCAGCCAAAGTAGCGGGAGTGCGTACGAGCAGTACTTC.

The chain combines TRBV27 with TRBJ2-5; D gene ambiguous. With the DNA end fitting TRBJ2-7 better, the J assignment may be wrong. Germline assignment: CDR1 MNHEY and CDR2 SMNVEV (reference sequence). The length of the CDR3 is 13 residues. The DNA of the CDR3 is TGTGCCAGCAGCGTCACGAGAACCTACGAGCAGTACTTC. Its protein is CASSVTRTYEQYF.

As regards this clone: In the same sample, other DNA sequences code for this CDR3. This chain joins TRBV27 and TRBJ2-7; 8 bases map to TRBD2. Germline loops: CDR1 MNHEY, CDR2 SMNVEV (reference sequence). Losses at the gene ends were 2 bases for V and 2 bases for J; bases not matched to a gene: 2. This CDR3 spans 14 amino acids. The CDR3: CASSLAGGPYEQYF. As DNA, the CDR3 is TGTGCCAGCAGTTTAGCGGGAGGTCCCTACGAGCAGTACTTC.

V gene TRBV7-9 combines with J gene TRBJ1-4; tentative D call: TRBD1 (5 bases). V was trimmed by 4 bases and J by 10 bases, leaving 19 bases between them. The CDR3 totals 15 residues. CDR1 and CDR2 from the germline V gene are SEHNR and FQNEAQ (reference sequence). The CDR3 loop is CASSSPGPGLGKLFF. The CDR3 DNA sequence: TGTGCCAGCAGCTCACCGGGACCCGGGCTTGGAAAACTGTTTTTT.

The CDR3: CASSYRQYNEQFF. In nucleotides, the CDR3 is TGCGCCAGCAGCTATAGACAGTACAATGAGCAGTTCTTC. The J gene is TRBJ2-1, the V gene TRBV4-1; perhaps TRBD1 as D (5 bases). CDR1 is MGHRA and CDR2 is YSYEKL in the germline V gene. This CDR3 is built from 13 residues. Trimming left V 5 bases short and J 4 bases short, with 9 bases between.

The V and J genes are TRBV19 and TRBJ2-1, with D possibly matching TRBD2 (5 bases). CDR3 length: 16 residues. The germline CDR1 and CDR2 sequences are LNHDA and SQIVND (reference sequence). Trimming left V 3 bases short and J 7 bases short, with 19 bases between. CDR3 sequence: CASSIGSDGLLNEQFF. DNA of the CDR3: TGTGCCAGTAGTATCGGATCGGACGGACTGCTGAATGAGCAGTTCTTC.

The CDR3 region is CSVGQADYNEQFF. The CDR3 DNA follows: TGCAGCGTGGGACAGGCAGACTACAATGAGCAGTTCTTC. This chain uses TRBV29-1 with TRBJ2-1, with 8 bases identical to TRBD1. The CDR3 consists of 13 residues. Germline-derived CDR1 and CDR2 are SQVTM and ANQGSEA. V shed 6 bases, J shed 3 bases, and the junction held 4 bases outside the gene matches.